Below, 19 T cell receptor beta chains from the same sample are listed, as sequenced in a study of T cells in Graves' hyperthyroidism and ophthalmopathy. Amplification of TCR beta CDR3 regions used RNA as the template. In the first-round RT-PCR of the TCR CDR3, the HTBI primer set was used. In TCRdb, the multiplex PCR reads were re-called with MiXCR into one record per CDR3 protein. The sample comprises approximately 720,000 distinct CDR3 sequences, 18% of which are singletons, and around 17% rests with the top ten. The sample comprised blood. These receptors came from a woman aged 50 to 60 with Graves' hyperthyroidism that later progressed to Graves' ophthalmopathy.

This clonotype occurred many times. The V call is TRBV3-1, the J call TRBJ2-2; 9 bases agree with TRBD1. The V segment lost 4 bases and the J segment 3 bases; nucleotides outside the gene matches: 6. Per germline, CDR1 LGHDT and CDR2 YNNKEL (reference sequence). The CDR3 covers 16 residues. In nucleotides, the CDR3 is TGTGCCAGCAGCCCCCCCGACAGGGGGGACACCGGGGAGCTGTTTTTT. Its protein product is CASSPPDRGDTGELFF.

V usage is TRBV6-1 and J usage is TRBJ2-5; 7 bases map to TRBD2. Germline-derived CDR1 and CDR2 are MNHNS and SASEGT. Germline trimming cut 7 bases from V and 2 bases from J; bases unmatched to any gene: 4. The CDR3 spans 13 residues. DNA for the CDR3: TGTGCCAGCAAGCGGGGTCGTCAAGAGACCCAGTACTTC. Translated, it gives CASKRGRQETQYF.

CDR3 nucleotide sequence: TGCGCCAGCCCGGAAGACACCGGGGAGCTGTTTTTT. As protein: CASPEDTGELFF. The chain uses TRBV5-1 and TRBJ2-2; no definite D call. Germline CDR1 reads SGHRS; CDR2 reads YFSETQ. The CDR3 covers 12 residues. V was pared by 7 bases and J by 3 bases, with 7 bases between.

This clonotype showed up just a few times. This chain connects TRBV24-1 to TRBJ1-2; 10 bases agree with TRBD1. Looked up from germline, CDR1 is KGHDR and CDR2 is SFDVKD. This CDR3 is built from 12 residues. Trimming cost V 7 bases and J 8 bases; bases outside gene matches: 3. This CDR3 reads CATRDRGKGYTF. CDR3 in DNA: TGTGCCACCAGGGACAGGGGGAAGGGCTACACCTTC.

This clonotype was observed a few times. The CDR3 region has the DNA TGTGCCAGCAGCCCTCAATCCTACAATGAGCAGTTCTTC. Protein product: CASSPQSYNEQFF. This chain uses TRBV5-4 with TRBJ2-1, with no clear D. The germline V gene encodes CDR1 SGHNT and CDR2 YYREEE (reference sequence). The V gene lost 4 bases and the J gene lost 1 base, with 6 bases spanning the gap. The CDR3 spans 13 residues.

The table lists this clonotype with many counts. The J gene is TRBJ2-6, the V gene TRBV3-1, with TRBD1 matching over 9 bases. V was pared by 3 bases and J by 2 bases, with 5 bases of the junction left unmatched. This CDR3 is built from 17 residues. CDR1 is LGHDT and CDR2 is YNNKEL in the germline V gene (reference sequence). CDR3 residues: CASSHAGQGAGANVLTF. The CDR3 bases are TGTGCCAGCAGCCATGCGGGACAGGGAGCTGGGGCCAACGTCCTGACTTTC.

In this sample, this clonotype turned up a few times. The V call is TRBV6-1, the J call TRBJ2-3, with 7 bases fitting TRBD1. The CDR3 is made up of 14 amino acids. V trimming: 4 bases; J trimming: 3 bases; junction bases outside the gene matches: 4. Germline-derived CDR1 and CDR2 are MNHNS and SASEGT. The CDR3 here is CASSARQGTDTQYF. As DNA, the CDR3 is TGTGCCAGCAGTGCCCGACAGGGAACAGATACGCAGTATTTT.

This clonotype was counted only a few times. The genes are TRBV18 and TRBJ1-3; 7 bases are a match to TRBD1. Germline V lookup: CDR1 KGHSH, CDR2 LQKENI. The CDR3 has 17 amino acids. Trimming at V came to 0 bases and at J to 0 bases, leaving 5 bases not matched to a gene. The DNA for the CDR3 is TGTGCCAGCTCACCACCGACAGGGATAAACTCTGGAAACACCATATATTTT. It translates to CASSPPTGINSGNTIYF.

The chain uses TRBV6-5 and TRBJ1-5; D might be TRBD1 (5 bases). V lost 2 bases and J 5 bases, leaving 22 bases between the germline ends. The CDR3 totals 18 residues. Germline CDR1 MNHEY, CDR2 SVGAGI. The CDR3 DNA reads as TGTGCCAGCAGTTACAGGTGGGCCGGGGGGATGTCGCATCAGCCCCAGCATTTT. Its protein is CASSYRWAGGMSHQPQHF.

The chain recombines TRBV2 with TRBJ2-3; 8 bases line up with TRBD1. CDR3 length: 16 amino acids. The V segment lost 6 bases and the J segment 2 bases; nucleotides outside the gene matches: 10. CDR1 is SNHLY and CDR2 is FYNNEI in the germline V gene. The CDR3 is CASSWPWQGATDTQYF. Here the CDR3 DNA reads TGTGCCAGCAGCTGGCCGTGGCAGGGGGCCACAGATACGCAGTATTTT. The whole variable domain, filled in from reference TRBV2 and TRBJ2-3, reads EPEVTQTPSHQVTQMGQEVILRCVPISNHLYFYWYRQILGQKVEFLVSFYNNEISEKSEIFDDQFSVERPDGSNFTLKIRSTKLEDSAMYFCASSWPWQGATDTQYFGPGTRLTVL.

In its sample, this clonotype was seen a few times. The chain links TRBV20-1 to TRBJ2-2; weak D call: TRBD1 (5 bases). This CDR3 region has 14 residues. CDR1 and CDR2 (germline): DFQATT, SNEGSKA (reference sequence). The DNA of the CDR3 is TGCAGCGCCCCCAGGGCCCTTAACACCGGGGAGCTGTTTTTT. It specifies CSAPRALNTGELFF.

This clonotype is a singleton in its sample. This could be a read error, since a much larger clone is one nucleotide away. The CDR3 does not end in the conserved phenylalanine or tryptophan, so this is likely a read error. The genes are TRBV2 and TRBJ1-2, with D perhaps matching TRBD1 (5 bases). Trimming stripped 7 bases from V and 2 bases from J, with 14 bases between. The CDR3 has 14 amino acids. Germline-derived CDR1 and CDR2 are SNHLY and FYNNEI. The CDR3 reads CASNFPGHNYGYTL. CDR3 in DNA: TGTGCCAGCAATTTCCCCGGACACAACTATGGCTACACCCTC.

The chain joins TRBV3-1 to TRBJ2-2; no reliable D call. In germline, CDR1 is LGHDT, CDR2 YNNKEL (reference sequence). The CDR3 totals 14 residues. The germline V and J ends were trimmed by 0 bases and 6 bases, with 8 bases remaining between them. The CDR3 nucleotides are TGTGCCAGCAGCCAAGATATGGCCTCCGGGGAGCTGTTTTTT. This encodes CASSQDMASGELFF.

This clonotype was observed a few times. The chain links TRBV27 to TRBJ1-6; tentative D call: TRBD1 (5 bases). The germline V and J ends were trimmed by 4 bases and 6 bases, with 10 bases remaining between them. Germline CDR1 and CDR2: MNHEY and SMNVEV (reference sequence). The CDR3 loop spans 14 amino acids. The CDR3 coding sequence is TGTGCCAGCAGTTCCAGGGTGGGTAATTCACCCCTCCACTTT. As protein: CASSSRVGNSPLHF.

This sequence joins TRBV4-3 and TRBJ1-2; D remains unclear. Germline V CDR1 and CDR2: LGHNA, YSLEER. CDR3 length: 16 residues. The ends were cut back, 3 bases at V and 0 bases at J, with 14 bases in the middle. CDR3: CASSHGDRRSNYGYTF. Here the CDR3 DNA reads TGCGCCAGCAGCCATGGGGATCGACGCTCTAACTATGGCTACACCTTC.

This clonotype appeared many times. The chain links TRBV11-3 to TRBJ2-1, with D perhaps matching TRBD2 (7 bases). V was shortened by 5 bases and J by 9 bases, with 17 bases between the two germline ends. Germline values: CDR1 SGHNT, CDR2 YENEEA. The CDR3 is 14 amino acids. Here the CDR3 DNA reads TGTGCCAGCAGCCCCGGGGGGCGTATAAGTGAGCAGTTCTTC. It codes for CASSPGGRISEQFF.

This clonotype was detected many times. The rearrangement links TRBV2 to TRBJ2-7; D is undetermined. The CDR3 loop spans 14 amino acids. CDR1 SNHLY and CDR2 FYNNEI come from the germline V gene. Trimming stripped 5 bases from V and 0 bases from J, with 11 bases between. CDR3 residues: CASSSYPGSYEQYF. The DNA for the CDR3 is TGTGCCAGCAGTTCCTACCCCGGCTCCTACGAGCAGTACTTC.

V usage is TRBV20-1 and J usage is TRBJ1-2; tentative D call: TRBD1 (5 bases). This CDR3 comprises 13 residues. Looked up from germline, CDR1 is DFQATT and CDR2 is SNEGSKA (reference sequence). The V gene lost 7 bases and the J gene lost 5 bases, with 17 bases spanning the gap. The CDR3 here is CSVNRRGDYGYTF. The DNA of the CDR3 is TGCAGTGTAAACAGGCGTGGTGATTATGGCTACACCTTC.

This clonotype has a count of ten or more. The chain links TRBV20-1 to TRBJ1-1; no reliable D call. V gave up 0 bases and J gave up 7 bases, with 15 bases separating them. CDR3 size: 14 residues. The germline V gene encodes CDR1 DFQATT and CDR2 SNEGSKA (reference sequence). DNA of the CDR3: TGCAGTGCTAGAGATGGCATTTCGCGTTTTGAAGCTTTCTTT. It is translated as CSARDGISRFEAFF.